This TCR beta chain was obtained from a study of glioma-infiltrating T cells after dendritic cell vaccination. Some clones are missing from TCRdb's copy, which holds only in-frame ones; the method was immunoSEQ multiplex PCR. In the table there are tens of thousands of clones, approximately 78% of which are singletons. Time point indicated: after dendritic cell vaccination, including at tumor progression/relapse. CDR3 length: 13 amino acids. CDR1 is SNHLY, CDR2 FYNNEI, per germline. V was clipped by 8 bases and J by 2 bases; unmatched bases: 4. The genes are TRBV2 and TRBJ2-7, with TRBD1 matching 9 bases. Sequenced material: blood, taken after dendritic cell vaccination. The clonotype comes from a human donor with glioblastoma. CDR3 DNA: TGTGCCAGCGGCCGGGACAGGGCCTACGAGCAGTACTTC. Its protein product is CASGRDRAYEQYF.